The following is a T cell receptor (beta chain) sequence with its context. The data belong to a study of cytomegalovirus exposure and HLA in healthy donors. CDR3 length: 13 residues. Germline V gives CDR1 SGHTS, CDR2 YDEGEE. Trimming stripped 7 bases from V and 1 base from J, with 11 bases between. The PCR ran on 60 Vbeta and 13 Jbeta primers. How the authors handled the data: Approximately 11 million shared chains were among the approximately 82 million unique TCR beta chains that a later analysis counted. Data came from immunoSEQ multiplex PCR; TCRdb stores just in-frame clones and leaves some out. The V and J calls and clone size are taken from that table; D and trimming were inferred from the DNA. Of some 90,000 clones detected, around 67% appear once; the ten largest clones hold over 2%.

Material: PBMCs. This clonotype originated in a man in his forties or fifties in good health and CMV-seronegative. The V call is TRBV5-8, the J call TRBJ2-5; D is ambiguous. CDR3 sequence reads: CASLHGVQETQYF. CDR3 in DNA: TGTGCCAGCCTTCACGGAGTCCAAGAGACCCAGTACTTC.